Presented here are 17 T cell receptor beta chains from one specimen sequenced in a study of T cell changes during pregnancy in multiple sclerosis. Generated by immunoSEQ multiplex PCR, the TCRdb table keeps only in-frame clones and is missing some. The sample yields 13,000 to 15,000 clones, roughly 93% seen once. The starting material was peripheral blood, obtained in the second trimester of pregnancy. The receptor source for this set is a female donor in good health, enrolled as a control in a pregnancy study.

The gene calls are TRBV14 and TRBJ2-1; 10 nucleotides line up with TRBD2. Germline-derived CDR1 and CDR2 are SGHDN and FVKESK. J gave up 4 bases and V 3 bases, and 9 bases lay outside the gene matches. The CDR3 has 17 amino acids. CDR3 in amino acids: CASSQRTSGNRYNEQFF. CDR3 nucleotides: TGTGCCAGCAGCCAGAGGACTAGCGGCAATCGATACAATGAGCAGTTCTTC.

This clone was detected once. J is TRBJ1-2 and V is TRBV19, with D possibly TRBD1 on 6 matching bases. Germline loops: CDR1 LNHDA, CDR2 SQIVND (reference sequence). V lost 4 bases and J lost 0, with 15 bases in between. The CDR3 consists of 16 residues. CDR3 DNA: TGTGCCAGTAGTACCGACAGGCCCCCAGCTAACTATGGCTACACCTTC. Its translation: CASSTDRPPANYGYTF.

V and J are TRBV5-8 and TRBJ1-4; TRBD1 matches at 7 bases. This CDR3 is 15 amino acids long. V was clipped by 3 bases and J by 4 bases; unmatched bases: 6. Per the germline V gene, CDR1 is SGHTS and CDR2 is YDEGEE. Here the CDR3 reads CASSSGQINNEKLFF. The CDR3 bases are TGTGCCAGCAGCTCGGGACAGATTAATAATGAAAAACTGTTTTTT.

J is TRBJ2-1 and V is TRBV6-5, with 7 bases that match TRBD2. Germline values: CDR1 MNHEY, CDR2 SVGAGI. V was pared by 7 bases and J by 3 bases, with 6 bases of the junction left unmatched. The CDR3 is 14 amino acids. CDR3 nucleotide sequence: TGTGCCAGCAATCCGGGGGGAGACTACAATGAGCAGTTCTTC. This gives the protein CASNPGGDYNEQFF.

This CDR3 is CASGGTAQETQYF. For the CDR3, the DNA is TGTGCCAGTGGAGGGACAGCCCAAGAGACCCAGTACTTC. The chain joins TRBV19 to TRBJ2-5, with a possible D match to TRBD1 (7 bases). V shed 8 bases and J shed 1 base, with 11 bases lying between them. The germline V gene encodes CDR1 LNHDA and CDR2 SQIVND (reference sequence). The CDR3 covers 13 residues.

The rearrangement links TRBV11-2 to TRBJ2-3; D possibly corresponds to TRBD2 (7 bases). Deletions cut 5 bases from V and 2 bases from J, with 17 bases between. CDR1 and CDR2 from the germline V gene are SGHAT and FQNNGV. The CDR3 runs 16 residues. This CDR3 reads CASSPIGGGLTDTQYF. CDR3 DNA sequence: TGTGCCAGCAGCCCGATAGGGGGGGGCCTCACAGATACGCAGTATTTT. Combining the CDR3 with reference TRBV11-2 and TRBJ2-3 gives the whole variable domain EAGVAQSPRYKIIEKRQSVAFWCNPISGHATLYWYQQILGQGPKLLIQFQNNGVVDDSQLPKDRFSAERLKGVDSTLKIQPAKLEDSAVYLCASSPIGGGLTDTQYFGPGTRLTVL.

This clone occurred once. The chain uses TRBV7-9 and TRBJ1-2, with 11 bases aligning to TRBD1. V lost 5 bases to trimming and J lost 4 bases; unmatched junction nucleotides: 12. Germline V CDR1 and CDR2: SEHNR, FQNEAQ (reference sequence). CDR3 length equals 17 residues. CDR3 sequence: CASSLWLDRGRPYGYTF. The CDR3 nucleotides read TGTGCCAGCAGCCTCTGGCTGGACAGGGGGCGCCCCTATGGCTACACCTTC.

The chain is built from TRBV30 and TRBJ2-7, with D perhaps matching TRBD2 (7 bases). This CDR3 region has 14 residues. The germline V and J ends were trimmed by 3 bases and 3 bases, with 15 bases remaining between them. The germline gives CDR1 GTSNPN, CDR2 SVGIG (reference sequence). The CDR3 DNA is TGTGCCTGGAGGCGGGGGCAGGTGAACTACGAGCAGTACTTC. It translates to CAWRRGQVNYEQYF.

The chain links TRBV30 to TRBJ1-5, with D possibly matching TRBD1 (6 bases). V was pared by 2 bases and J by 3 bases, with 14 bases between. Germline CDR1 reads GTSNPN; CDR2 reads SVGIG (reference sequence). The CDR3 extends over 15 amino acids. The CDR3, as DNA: TGTGCCTGGAGTAGCAACAGGGTTTACAATCAGCCCCAGCATTTT. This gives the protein CAWSSNRVYNQPQHF.

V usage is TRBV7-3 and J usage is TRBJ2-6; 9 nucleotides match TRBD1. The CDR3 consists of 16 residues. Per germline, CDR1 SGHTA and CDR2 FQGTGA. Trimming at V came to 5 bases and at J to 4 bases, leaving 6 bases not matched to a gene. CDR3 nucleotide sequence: TGTGCCAGCAGCCTGCGGACAGGGGAAGGGGCCAACGTCCTGACTTTC. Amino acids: CASSLRTGEGANVLTF.

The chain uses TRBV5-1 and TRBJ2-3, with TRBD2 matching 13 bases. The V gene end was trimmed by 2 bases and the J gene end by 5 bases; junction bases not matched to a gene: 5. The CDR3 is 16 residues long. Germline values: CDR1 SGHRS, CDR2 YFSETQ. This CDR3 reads CASSLLAGGPGDTQYF. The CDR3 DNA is TGCGCCAGCAGCTTACTAGCGGGAGGGCCGGGAGATACGCAGTATTTT.

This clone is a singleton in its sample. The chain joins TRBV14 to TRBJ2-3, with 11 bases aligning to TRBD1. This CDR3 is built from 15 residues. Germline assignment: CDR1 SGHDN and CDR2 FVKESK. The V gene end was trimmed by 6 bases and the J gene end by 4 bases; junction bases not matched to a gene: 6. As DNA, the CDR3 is TGTGCCAGCAGTACTGGACAGGGGGCCGCAGATACGCAGTATTTT. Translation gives CASSTGQGAADTQYF.

Written as DNA, the CDR3 is TGTGCCTGGAGTGTCCCTCCGAGCAATCAGCCCCAGCATTTT. Translating it yields CAWSVPPSNQPQHF. The rearrangement joins TRBV30 to TRBJ1-5; no firm D call. Germline assignment: CDR1 GTSNPN and CDR2 SVGIG (reference sequence). Trimming pared 0 bases from V and 1 base from J, leaving 7 bases between. CDR3 length equals 14 residues.

DNA for the CDR3: TGTGCCAGCAAGGACAGGGCGAATCAGCCCCAGCATTTT. Translation: CASKDRANQPQHF. V usage is TRBV6-6 and J usage is TRBJ1-5; 8 nucleotides agree with TRBD1. The CDR3 loop spans 13 amino acids. CDR1 is MNHNY, CDR2 SVGAGI, per germline (reference sequence). V was pared by 7 bases and J by 4 bases, with 3 bases of the junction left unmatched.

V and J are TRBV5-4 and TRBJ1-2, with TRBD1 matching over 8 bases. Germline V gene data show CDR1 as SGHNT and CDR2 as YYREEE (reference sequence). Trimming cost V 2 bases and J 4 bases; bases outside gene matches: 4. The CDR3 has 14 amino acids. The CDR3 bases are TGTGCCAGCAGCTTTACAGGGGGAGTCTATGGCTACACCTTC. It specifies CASSFTGGVYGYTF.

Here the CDR3 reads CASSYSQGSLDTGELFF. In DNA, the CDR3 is TGTGCCAGCAGTTACTCACAGGGCTCCCTCGACACCGGGGAGCTGTTTTTT. V is TRBV27 and J is TRBJ2-2; weak D call: TRBD1 (6 bases). The CDR3 is made up of 17 amino acids. Germline CDR1 is MNHEY and CDR2 is SMNVEV (reference sequence). Between the trimmed V and J ends, which lost 4 bases and 3 bases, there was a span of 18 bases.

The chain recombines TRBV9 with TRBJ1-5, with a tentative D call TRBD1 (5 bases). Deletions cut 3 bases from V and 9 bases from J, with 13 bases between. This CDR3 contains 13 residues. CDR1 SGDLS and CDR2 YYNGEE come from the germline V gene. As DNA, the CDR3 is TGTGCCAGCAGCGAGATGTCGGACACGCCCCAGCATTTT. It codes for CASSEMSDTPQHF.